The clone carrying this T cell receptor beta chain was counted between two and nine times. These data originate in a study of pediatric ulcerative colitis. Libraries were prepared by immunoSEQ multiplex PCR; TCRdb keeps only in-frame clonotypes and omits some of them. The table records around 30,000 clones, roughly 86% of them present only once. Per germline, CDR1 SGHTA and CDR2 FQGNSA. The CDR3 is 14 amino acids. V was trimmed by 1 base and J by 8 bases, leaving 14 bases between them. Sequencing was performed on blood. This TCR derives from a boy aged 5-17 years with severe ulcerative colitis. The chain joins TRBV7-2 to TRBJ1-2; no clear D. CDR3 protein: CASSLEGLSRGYTF. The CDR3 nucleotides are TGTGCCAGCAGCTTAGAGGGCCTAAGCAGGGGCTACACCTTC.